This entry lists 22 T cell receptor beta chains sequenced from one sample in a study of blood T cell repertoires in COVID-19. Here immunoSEQ multiplex PCR was the method, and the copy in TCRdb shows in-frame clones only, minus some. The sample has 250,000 or so clones, around 81% seen once. Sequencing input: peripheral blood. All receptors derive from a man aged 25 to 40 who had recovered from COVID-19.

This chain links TRBV27 with TRBJ1-5; no clear D. This CDR3 is built from 17 residues. Germline values: CDR1 MNHEY, CDR2 SMNVEV (reference sequence). Trimming shortened V by 7 bases and J by 6 bases, and 25 bases separated the two germline ends. The chain's CDR3 is CASMRRFSAQWVQPQHF. CDR3 nucleotide sequence: TGTGCCAGCATGAGACGGTTCTCAGCGCAGTGGGTTCAGCCCCAGCATTTT.

The rearrangement links TRBV18 to TRBJ2-2; a possible D gene is TRBD2 (5 bases). The ends were cut back, 3 bases at V and 7 bases at J, with 12 bases in the middle. Germline CDR1 KGHSH, CDR2 LQKENI. The length of the CDR3 is 14 residues. The CDR3 sequence is CASSPPDLSGELFF. The CDR3 DNA reads TGTGCCAGCTCACCTCCGGACTTGAGCGGGGAGCTGTTTTTT. Supplemented by reference TRBV18 and TRBJ2-2, the full variable domain reads NAGVMQNPRHLVRRRGQEARLRCSPMKGHSHVYWYRQLPEEGLKFMVYLQKENIIDESGMPKERFSAEFPKEGPSILRIQQVVRGDSAAYFCASSPPDLSGELFFGEGSRLTVL.

Only one count was recorded for this clone. The chain is built from TRBV19 and TRBJ2-1; TRBD2 matches at 10 bases. V shed 5 bases, J shed 8 bases, and the junction held 9 bases outside the gene matches. CDR3 length: 15 amino acids. Germline V gene lookup returns CDR1 LNHDA and CDR2 SQIVND (reference sequence). The CDR3 protein is CASSRAGGLFYEQFF. For the CDR3, the DNA is TGTGCCAGTAGTCGAGCGGGGGGGCTTTTCTATGAGCAGTTCTTC.

The rearrangement uses TRBV28 and TRBJ1-5; the D gene is possibly TRBD1 (5 bases). Per germline, CDR1 MDHEN and CDR2 SYDVKM. Trimming removed 5 bases from V and 4 bases from J, with 12 bases in between. The CDR3 is made up of 14 amino acids. The CDR3 protein is CASSTDSENQPQHF. CDR3 sequence (DNA): TGTGCCAGCAGTACAGACAGTGAGAATCAGCCCCAGCATTTT.

The gene calls are TRBV7-9 and TRBJ1-3; 7 bases line up with TRBD1. With 9 bases clipped from V and 0 bases from J, the junction kept 17 bases outside the gene matches. CDR1 is SEHNR and CDR2 is FQNEAQ in the germline V gene (reference sequence). This CDR3 is 18 amino acids long. For the CDR3, the DNA is TGTGCCAGTCACCTCGGTGAACAGGGGTCAATCTCTGGAAACACCATATATTTT. It yields the protein CASHLGEQGSISGNTIYF.

The chain is built from TRBV5-1 and TRBJ1-4, with 8 bases that match TRBD1. CDR1 and CDR2 from the germline V gene are SGHRS and YFSETQ. The CDR3 loop spans 14 amino acids. V trimming: 3 bases; J trimming: 8 bases; junction bases outside the gene matches: 6. The CDR3 loop reads CASSSDRVEEKLFF. CDR3 in DNA: TGCGCCAGCAGCTCGGACAGGGTGGAGGAAAAACTGTTTTTT.

The rearrangement links TRBV10-3 to TRBJ1-5; D is ambiguous. Germline CDR1 reads ENHRY; CDR2 reads SYGVKD. There are 13 residues in the CDR3. Trimming shortened V by 7 bases and J by 3 bases, and 10 bases separated the two germline ends. The CDR3 DNA reads TGTGCCATCAATCTAGCTCCCAATCAGCCCCAGCATTTT. It encodes CAINLAPNQPQHF.

The CDR3 DNA reads as TGTGCCAGCAAGCCCGGGACAGGGAACACTGAAGCTTTCTTT. Translating gives CASKPGTGNTEAFF. The genes are TRBV6-4 and TRBJ1-1; TRBD1 matches at 8 bases. CDR1 and CDR2 (germline): MRHNA, SNTAGT. Unmatched junction bases numbered 5, after V lost 7 bases and J lost 1 base. This CDR3 is built from 14 residues.

The V and J genes are TRBV4-1 and TRBJ2-5; 11 bases align to TRBD1. CDR1 and CDR2 (germline): MGHRA, YSYEKL. This CDR3 spans 13 amino acids. The ends lost 8 bases at V and 5 bases at J; junction bases unmatched: 4. Written as DNA, the CDR3 is TGCGCCAGCGGGGGACAGGGGGAGGAGACCCAGTACTTC. Translating gives CASGGQGEETQYF.

J is TRBJ2-7 and V is TRBV5-4, with 7 nucleotides matching TRBD1. V was clipped by 1 base and J by 1 base; unmatched bases: 5. This CDR3 contains 15 residues. Germline V gene data show CDR1 as SGHNT and CDR2 as YYREEE (reference sequence). CDR3: CASSLTGVRSYEQYF. CDR3 sequence (DNA): TGTGCCAGCAGCTTGACAGGGGTGAGATCCTACGAGCAGTACTTC.

This clone has a single count. This rearrangement joins TRBV10-3 to TRBJ1-2; 7 bases fit TRBD1. Per germline, CDR1 ENHRY and CDR2 SYGVKD. J lost 2 bases, V lost 11 bases, and 5 bases had no gene match. CDR3 length: 12 residues. CDR3 in amino acids: CAANRGNYGYTF. The CDR3 DNA is TGTGCCGCGAACAGGGGAAACTATGGCTACACCTTC.

The rearrangement uses TRBV4-1 and TRBJ2-3, with TRBD2 identical over 11 bases. The CDR3 is made up of 17 amino acids. V shed 5 bases and J 5 bases; nucleotides not matched to a gene: 12. Germline V gene sequence: CDR1 MGHRA, CDR2 YSYEKL. CDR3 sequence (DNA): TGCGCCAGCAGCATACCGTTCCTAGCGGGGGGCGGAGATACGCAGTATTTT. Protein sequence: CASSIPFLAGGGDTQYF.

This chain joins TRBV12-5 and TRBJ2-3; 7 nucleotides match TRBD1. Germline V gives CDR1 LGHNT, CDR2 FRNRAP. CDR3 length equals 14 residues. The ends lost 5 bases at V and 5 bases at J; junction bases unmatched: 7. The CDR3 DNA reads as TGTGCTAGTGGTGCCGGACAGGTACGAGATACGCAGTATTTT. Protein sequence: CASGAGQVRDTQYF.

This chain joins TRBV19 and TRBJ2-3, with TRBD2 as a possible D gene (6 bases). The V gene's germline CDR1 is LNHDA and CDR2 SQIVND (reference sequence). V lost 6 bases, J lost 8 bases, and 27 bases lay in between. The CDR3 is 17 residues long. The CDR3 coding sequence is TGTGCCAGTAGCAACCCAGGCCTAGCGCCAAGCATGAGTACGCAGTATTTT. The encoded protein is CASSNPGLAPSMSTQYF.

The chain uses TRBV27 and TRBJ2-1, with 8 bases identical to TRBD2. This CDR3 spans 13 amino acids. Unmatched junction bases numbered 6, after V lost 6 bases and J lost 8 bases. Germline CDR1 is MNHEY and CDR2 is SMNVEV (reference sequence). The CDR3 nucleotides are TGTGCCAGCAGACACTCGGGGGGGGATGAGCAGTTCTTC. It is translated as CASRHSGGDEQFF.

The chain links TRBV6-5 to TRBJ1-4; D is perhaps TRBD1 (5 bases). The V end lost 2 bases, the J end lost 5 bases, and 6 bases lay between the germline ends. CDR3 length: 13 residues. The germline V gene has CDR1 MNHEY and CDR2 SVGAGI. CDR3: CASSYRGNEKLFF. The CDR3 nucleotides read TGTGCCAGCAGTTACAGGGGAAATGAAAAACTGTTTTTT.

The chain combines TRBV7-9 with TRBJ1-2; 8 nucleotides agree with TRBD1. The junction had 11 bases not matched to a gene; V was cut back by 5 bases and J by 6 bases. Germline assignment: CDR1 SEHNR and CDR2 FQNEAQ (reference sequence). The CDR3 is 15 residues long. This CDR3 reads CASSPPGGEFHGYTF. The CDR3, as DNA: TGTGCCAGCAGCCCCCCAGGGGGCGAATTCCATGGCTACACCTTC.

The V and J genes are TRBV25-1 and TRBJ1-6, with a weak D call TRBD1 (6 bases). V was cut by 6 bases and J by 10 bases, with 13 bases left in between. In germline, CDR1 is MGHDK, CDR2 SYGVNS. This CDR3 contains 13 residues. In nucleotides, the CDR3 is TGTGCCAGCAGACGGACAGATAGGTCACCCCTCCACTTT. Translated: CASRRTDRSPLHF. Filled out from reference TRBV25-1 and TRBJ1-6, the complete variable domain reads EADIYQTPRYLVIGTGKKITLECSQTMGHDKMYWYQQDPGMELHLIHYSYGVNSTEKGDLSSESTVSRIRTEHFPLTLESARPSHTSQYLCASRRTDRSPLHFGNGTRLTVT.

The chain has TRBV18 and TRBJ1-3; D is ambiguous. Trimming cost V 5 bases and J 0 bases, with 5 bases left between them. This CDR3 region has 13 residues. Germline loops: CDR1 KGHSH, CDR2 LQKENI. The CDR3 here is CASSELSGNTIYF. CDR3 DNA sequence: TGTGCCAGCTCAGAACTCTCTGGAAACACCATATATTTT.

V and J are TRBV6-1 and TRBJ2-7, with a weak D call TRBD1 (8 bases). There are 15 residues in the CDR3. V was shortened by 3 bases and J by 1 base, with 13 bases between the two germline ends. Looked up from germline, CDR1 is MNHNS and CDR2 is SASEGT. In nucleotides, the CDR3 is TGTGCCAGCAGTGATTCACAGGGGGGGTCCTACGAGCAGTACTTC. It encodes CASSDSQGGSYEQYF.

This clone was counted only a few times. The V and J genes are TRBV7-9 and TRBJ1-2, with D unresolved. The CDR3 sequence is 14 residues long. CDR1 SEHNR and CDR2 FQNEAQ come from the germline V gene (reference sequence). Trimming took off 1 base at V and 0 bases at J, with 6 bases between the two ends. CDR3 in amino acids: CASSLDNTNYGYTF. The CDR3 nucleotides read TGTGCCAGCAGCTTAGACAATACTAACTATGGCTACACCTTC.

This chain connects TRBV20-1 to TRBJ2-5; 9 positions match TRBD2. Germline CDR1 is DFQATT and CDR2 is SNEGSKA (reference sequence). Trimming at V came to 3 bases and at J to 1 base, leaving 3 bases not matched to a gene. This CDR3 spans 14 amino acids. The CDR3 bases are TGCAGTGCTAGTTTAGCGGGGGTCCAAGAGACCCAGTACTTC. Translation: CSASLAGVQETQYF.